The 28 T cell receptor beta chains below all came from one sample that was sequenced in a study of sequential checkpoint blockade in melanoma. Libraries were prepared by immunoSEQ multiplex PCR; TCRdb keeps only in-frame clonotypes and omits some of them. The repertoire holds 5,500 to 7,000 clones, with over 20% as singletons. Treatment defined: randomized to nivolumab then ipilimumab (arm A) or the reverse (arm B). The source material was tumor tissue (inferred from file names), sampled from a patient given nivolumab and ipilimumab in sequence. The receptor set was obtained from a human donor with melanoma.

This sequence joins TRBV19 and TRBJ2-1; TRBD2 is a possible D gene (6 bases). Germline V CDR1 and CDR2: LNHDA, SQIVND (reference sequence). V was trimmed by 6 bases and J by 4 bases, leaving 13 bases between them. The CDR3 runs 14 residues. CDR3 loop: CASRALALYNEQFF. In DNA, the CDR3 is TGTGCCAGTAGGGCACTAGCCCTTTACAATGAGCAGTTCTTC.

In this sample, this clone turned up a few times. The gene calls are TRBV9 and TRBJ2-2; D may correspond to TRBD1 or TRBD2 (5 bases each). Germline lookup yields CDR1 SGDLS and CDR2 YYNGEE. The CDR3 totals 13 residues. V was shortened by 0 bases and J by 10 bases, with 10 bases between the two germline ends. The DNA of the CDR3 is TGTGCCAGCAGCGTAGCTTTAGGGACGGAGCTGTTTTTT. Protein product: CASSVALGTELFF.

The chain uses TRBV7-6 and TRBJ2-1, with 7 bases identical to TRBD1. The V and J ends lost 1 base and 4 bases, in that order; junction bases with no gene match: 13. CDR3 length equals 18 residues. Germline V gene sequence: CDR1 SGHVS, CDR2 FNYEAQ. The CDR3 reads CASSLDRGVGWGYNEQFF. In DNA, the CDR3 is TGTGCCAGCAGCTTAGACAGGGGCGTCGGGTGGGGATACAATGAGCAGTTCTTC.

This clone has just a few counts. The chain employs TRBV19 and TRBJ2-5; 10 bases fit TRBD2. Germline loops: CDR1 LNHDA, CDR2 SQIVND (reference sequence). With 5 bases clipped from V and 7 bases from J, the junction kept 7 bases outside the gene matches. The CDR3 contains 14 residues. CDR3 sequence: CASSALAGEGTQYF. The CDR3 bases are TGTGCCAGTAGTGCCCTAGCGGGAGAGGGGACCCAGTACTTC.

The chain links TRBV11-3 to TRBJ2-5, with D possibly being TRBD1 (5 bases). Germline V lookup: CDR1 SGHNT, CDR2 YENEEA. V lost 3 bases, J lost 0 bases, and 17 bases lay in between. This CDR3 region has 17 residues. This CDR3 reads CASSLVGQISHQETQYF. The CDR3 coding sequence is TGTGCCAGCAGCTTGGTTGGACAAATCTCCCACCAAGAGACCCAGTACTTC.

The rearrangement uses TRBV4-1 and TRBJ2-1; TRBD2 matches at 8 bases. The CDR3 extends over 14 amino acids. The V and J ends lost 4 bases and 1 base, in that order; junction bases with no gene match: 0. The germline gives CDR1 MGHRA, CDR2 YSYEKL. In DNA form, the CDR3 reads TGCGCCAGCAGCCTAGCGGGATCCTACAATGAGCAGTTCTTC. This codes for CASSLAGSYNEQFF.

This clone was seen a few times. The rearrangement joins TRBV7-4 to TRBJ2-5; 11 positions match TRBD2. This CDR3 comprises 13 residues. Germline V gives CDR1 SGHVT, CDR2 SQSDAQ. With 11 bases clipped from V and 5 bases from J, the junction kept 7 bases outside the gene matches. As DNA, the CDR3 is TGTGCCGGGGCTAGCGGGAGGCAGGAGACCCAGTACTTC. Translated: CAGASGRQETQYF.

This clone was seen many times. The chain is built from TRBV11-3 and TRBJ2-5; D is possibly TRBD2 (6 bases). Per the germline V gene, CDR1 is SGHNT and CDR2 is YENEEA. Between the trimmed V and J ends, which lost 1 base and 2 bases, there was a span of 8 bases. This CDR3 has 14 residues. CDR3 in DNA: TGTGCCAGCAGCTTAGGCGGGACTCAAGAGACCCAGTACTTC. Its protein product is CASSLGGTQETQYF.

This clone has just a few counts. The rearrangement uses TRBV6-8 and TRBJ2-3; 12 nucleotides line up with TRBD2. This CDR3 spans 20 amino acids. V lost 1 base and J lost 2; bases outside the gene matches: 13. Germline loops: CDR1 MNHGY, CDR2 SAAAGT. CDR3 sequence reads: CASSYWIRPASGRVTDTQYF. The CDR3 DNA reads TGTGCCAGCAGTTACTGGATCAGGCCCGCTAGCGGGAGGGTCACAGATACGCAGTATTTT.

The chain carries TRBV19 and TRBJ1-4; 7 bases are a match to TRBD1. Germline CDR1 LNHDA, CDR2 SQIVND (reference sequence). This CDR3 region has 15 residues. The V gene end was trimmed by 7 bases and the J gene end by 6 bases; junction bases not matched to a gene: 11. The CDR3 loop is CASTLSGQLYEKLFF. The CDR3 DNA sequence: TGTGCCAGTACTCTCTCGGGACAGCTATATGAAAAACTGTTTTTT.

V usage is TRBV6-8 and J usage is TRBJ2-7, with TRBD2 as a possible D gene (6 bases). Germline CDR1 reads MNHGY; CDR2 reads SAAAGT. The CDR3 is 15 amino acids. V lost 7 bases, J lost 0 bases, and 16 bases lay in between. As DNA, the CDR3 is TGTGCCAGCAATCGCGGGACCAGACCCTCCTACGAGCAGTACTTC. Protein: CASNRGTRPSYEQYF.

The genes are TRBV11-3 and TRBJ1-5; D is unclear. Trimming took off 5 bases at V and 3 bases at J, with 11 bases between the two ends. Germline CDR1 reads SGHNT; CDR2 reads YENEEA. The CDR3 loop spans 14 amino acids. CDR3 coding DNA: TGTGCCAGCAGCCCTTTTGGCAACAATCAGCCCCAGCATTTT. It specifies CASSPFGNNQPQHF.

The V and J genes are TRBV29-1 and TRBJ2-1; 8 positions match TRBD1. This CDR3 comprises 14 residues. Unmatched junction bases numbered 11, after V lost 6 bases and J lost 7 bases. Per germline, CDR1 SQVTM and CDR2 ANQGSEA. Written as DNA, the CDR3 is TGCAGCGTGCCGGGACAGGTAGTCTATAATGAGCAGTTCTTC. Translated, it gives CSVPGQVVYNEQFF.

The rearrangement links TRBV18 to TRBJ2-5; perhaps TRBD1 as D (5 bases). The CDR3 length is 15 residues. CDR1 KGHSH and CDR2 LQKENI come from the germline V gene. V was clipped by 3 bases and J by 1 base, with 12 bases between them. CDR3 amino acids: CASSPLGTGQETQYF. The CDR3 DNA sequence: TGTGCCAGCTCACCTCTCGGAACAGGCCAAGAGACCCAGTACTTC.

In its sample, this clone was seen a few times. The chain links TRBV11-3 to TRBJ2-1; 10 nucleotides agree with TRBD2. Germline V gene data show CDR1 as SGHNT and CDR2 as YENEEA. The CDR3 runs 18 residues. The ends lost 5 bases at V and 6 bases at J; junction bases unmatched: 16. For the CDR3, the DNA is TGTGCCAGCAGCCCAACTAGCGGGACCCACCCTCGAAGCAATGAGCAGTTCTTC. Translated: CASSPTSGTHPRSNEQFF.

This clone was found a few times. The gene calls are TRBV6-8 and TRBJ2-7; tentatively, D is TRBD1 (5 bases). The germline V gene encodes CDR1 MNHGY and CDR2 SAAAGT. There are 14 residues in the CDR3. V lost 10 bases, J lost 5 bases, and 21 bases lay in between. Here the CDR3 DNA reads TGTGCCACGAGACCCCGACAGTTCTTGGACGAGCAGTACTTC. It encodes CATRPRQFLDEQYF.

This clone turned up a few times. The CDR3 loop is CAGGADSETQYF. CDR3 nucleotide sequence: TGTGCCGGAGGGGCGGATTCAGAGACCCAGTACTTC. The chain links TRBV6-8 to TRBJ2-5; D is perhaps TRBD2 (6 bases). The germline V and J ends were trimmed by 11 bases and 4 bases, with 14 bases remaining between them. In germline, CDR1 is MNHGY, CDR2 SAAAGT. The CDR3 has 12 residues.

By share, this clone counts as medium-sized (0.01 to 0.1%). V usage is TRBV11-3 and J usage is TRBJ2-3, with 14 bases fitting TRBD2. The germline V gene encodes CDR1 SGHNT and CDR2 YENEEA. The ends lost 5 bases at V and 4 bases at J; junction bases unmatched: 5. The CDR3 has 16 residues. This CDR3 reads CASSPGLAGGADTQYF. CDR3 DNA sequence: TGTGCCAGCAGCCCCGGACTAGCGGGAGGTGCAGATACGCAGTATTTT.

This clone was observed a few times. The chain uses TRBV28 and TRBJ1-2; the match to TRBD1 covers 7 bases. The CDR3 has 14 residues. Germline trimming cut 7 bases from V and 5 bases from J; bases unmatched to any gene: 10. Germline loops: CDR1 MDHEN, CDR2 SYDVKM. The chain's CDR3 is CASKRQGAAYGYTF. In DNA form, the CDR3 reads TGTGCCAGCAAAAGACAGGGCGCTGCGTATGGCTACACCTTC.

The chain combines TRBV6-8 with TRBJ2-5, with 7 bases that match TRBD2. V shed 0 bases and J 5 bases; nucleotides not matched to a gene: 6. From germline, CDR1 is MNHGY and CDR2 SAAAGT. The CDR3 is 15 amino acids. DNA of the CDR3: TGTGCCAGCAGTTACTCGGGGGGGAGCGCGGAGACCCAGTACTTC. Protein: CASSYSGGSAETQYF.

The V call is TRBV5-1, the J call TRBJ1-1; D not resolved. Germline CDR1 reads SGHRS; CDR2 reads YFSETQ. V was cut by 0 bases and J by 1 base, with 10 bases left in between. CDR3 length equals 15 residues. This CDR3 reads CASSLADLPNTEAFF. DNA for the CDR3: TGCGCCAGCAGCTTGGCTGATCTACCGAACACTGAAGCTTTCTTT. The whole variable domain, remainder taken from reference TRBV5-1 and TRBJ1-1, is KAGVTQTPRYLIKTRGQQVTLSCSPISGHRSVSWYQQTPGQGLQFLFEYFSETQRNKGNFPGRFSGRQFSNSRSEMNVSTLELGDSALYLCASSLADLPNTEAFFGQGTRLTVV.

In this sample, this clone turned up many times. The chain couples TRBV11-3 to TRBJ2-5; D unclear. CDR3 length equals 14 residues. CDR1 SGHNT and CDR2 YENEEA come from the germline V gene. The V gene lost 4 bases and the J gene lost 7 bases, with 16 bases spanning the gap. This CDR3 is CASSYTGELGTQYF. Written as DNA, the CDR3 is TGTGCCAGCAGCTATACGGGCGAGCTTGGGACCCAGTACTTC. Using reference TRBV11-3 and TRBJ2-5 for the parts outside the CDR3, the full variable domain is EAGVVQSPRYKIIEKKQPVAFWCNPISGHNTLYWYLQNLGQGPELLIRYENEEAVDDSQLPKDRFSAERLKGVDSTLKIQPAELGDSAVYLCASSYTGELGTQYFGPGTRLLVL.

This clone showed up many times. This sequence joins TRBV6-8 and TRBJ2-7; D is unresolved. Trimming removed 5 bases from V and 6 bases from J, with 20 bases in between. The CDR3 sequence is 15 residues long. Germline lookup yields CDR1 MNHGY and CDR2 SAAAGT. CDR3 nucleotides: TGTGCCAGCAGTGGATCCGGTTGGGTACTCCTCGAGCAGTACTTC. This sequence encodes CASSGSGWVLLEQYF.

This clone was seen more than once but under ten times. This rearrangement joins TRBV28 to TRBJ2-6; D gene uncertain. Germline CDR1 and CDR2: MDHEN and SYDVKM. CDR3 size: 15 residues. V was pared by 8 bases and J by 2 bases, with 13 bases between. CDR3 amino acids: CASATWVPGANVLTF. The CDR3 nucleotides read TGTGCCAGCGCGACCTGGGTCCCTGGGGCCAACGTCCTGACTTTC. Looking up the rest from reference TRBV28 and TRBJ2-6 gives the full variable domain: DVKVTQSSRYLVKRTGEKVFLECVQDMDHENMFWYRQDPGLGLRLIYFSYDVKMKEKGDIPEGYSVSREKKERFSLILESASTNQTSMYLCASATWVPGANVLTFGAGSRLTVL.

The chain employs TRBV11-3 and TRBJ2-1; 8 positions agree with TRBD2. The CDR3 sequence is 16 residues long. Looked up from germline, CDR1 is SGHNT and CDR2 is YENEEA. With 1 base clipped from V and 4 bases from J, the junction kept 6 bases outside the gene matches. In DNA form, the CDR3 reads TGTGCCAGCAGCTTAGTAACTAGCGGTCTTTACAATGAGCAGTTCTTC. Residues: CASSLVTSGLYNEQFF.

J is TRBJ2-2 and V is TRBV23-1; TRBD1 is a possible D gene (5 bases). TRBV23-1 counts as an open reading frame of uncertain function. The CDR3 sequence is 16 residues long. V lost 6 bases and J lost 0, with 14 bases in between. The CDR3 spells CASSHAAGTNTGELFF. CDR3 in DNA: TGCGCCAGCAGCCACGCGGCAGGGACGAACACCGGGGAGCTGTTTTTT.

This clone was counted ten times or more. The genes are TRBV11-3 and TRBJ2-1; the D gene is possibly TRBD2 (6 bases). The CDR3 is 16 residues long. V lost 5 bases and J 7 bases, leaving 21 bases between the germline ends. Germline V gene lookup returns CDR1 SGHNT and CDR2 YENEEA. DNA for the CDR3: TGTGCCAGCAGCATCACAGCGGGCCGGATGGGGAATGAGCAGTTCTTC. It specifies CASSITAGRMGNEQFF.

This clone was observed many times. One junction end does not reproduce the germline sequence, and a read error may be involved. The chain has TRBV7-6 and TRBJ2-1; 8 nucleotides line up with TRBD2. This CDR3 has 15 amino acids. The germline V gene has CDR1 SGHVS and CDR2 FNYEAQ. The CDR3 region has the DNA TGTGCTAGCAGCTACACTAGCGGCACCCACAATGAGCAGTTCTTC. As protein: CASSYTSGTHNEQFF. The full variable domain, completed using reference TRBV7-6 and TRBJ2-1, is GAGVSQSPRYKVTKRGQDVALRCDPISGHVSLYWYRQALGQGPEFLTYFNYEAQQDKSGLPNDRFSAERPEGSISTLTIQRTEQRDSAMYRCASSYTSGTHNEQFFGPGTRLTVL.